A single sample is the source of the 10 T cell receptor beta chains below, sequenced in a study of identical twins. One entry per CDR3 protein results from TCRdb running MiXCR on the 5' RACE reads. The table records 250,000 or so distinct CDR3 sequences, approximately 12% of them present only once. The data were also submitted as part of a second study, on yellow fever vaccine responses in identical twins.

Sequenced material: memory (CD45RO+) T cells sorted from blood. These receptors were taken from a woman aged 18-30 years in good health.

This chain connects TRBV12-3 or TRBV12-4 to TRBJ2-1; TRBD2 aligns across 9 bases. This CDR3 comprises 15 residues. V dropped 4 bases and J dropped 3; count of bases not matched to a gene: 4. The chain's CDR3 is CASSSSGIFYNEQFF. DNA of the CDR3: TGTGCCAGCAGTTCTAGCGGGATCTTCTACAATGAGCAGTTCTTC.

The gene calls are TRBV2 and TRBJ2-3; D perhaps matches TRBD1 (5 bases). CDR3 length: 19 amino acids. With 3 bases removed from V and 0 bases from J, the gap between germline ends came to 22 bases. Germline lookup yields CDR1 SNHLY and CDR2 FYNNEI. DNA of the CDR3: TGTGCCAGCAGTGAGAAAGGACCTCAGACAGCCCCTAGCACAGATACGCAGTATTTT. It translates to CASSEKGPQTAPSTDTQYF.

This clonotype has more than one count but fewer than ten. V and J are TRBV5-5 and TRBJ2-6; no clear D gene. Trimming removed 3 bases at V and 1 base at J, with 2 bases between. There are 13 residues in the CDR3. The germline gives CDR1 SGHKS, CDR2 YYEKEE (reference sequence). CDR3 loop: CASSWSGANVLTF. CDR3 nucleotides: TGTGCCAGCAGCTGGTCTGGGGCCAACGTCCTGACTTTC.

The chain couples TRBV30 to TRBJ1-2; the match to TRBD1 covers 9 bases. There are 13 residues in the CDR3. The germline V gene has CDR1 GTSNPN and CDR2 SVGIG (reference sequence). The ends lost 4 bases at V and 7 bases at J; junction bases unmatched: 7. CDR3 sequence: CAWKGQGSAGYTF. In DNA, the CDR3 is TGTGCCTGGAAGGGACAGGGCTCGGCTGGCTACACCTTC.

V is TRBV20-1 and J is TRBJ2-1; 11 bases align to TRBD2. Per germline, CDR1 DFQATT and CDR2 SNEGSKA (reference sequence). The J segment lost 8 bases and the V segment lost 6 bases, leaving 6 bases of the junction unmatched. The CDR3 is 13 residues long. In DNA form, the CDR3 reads TGCAGTGCCGTACTAGCGGGGGTACATGAGCAGTTCTTC. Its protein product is CSAVLAGVHEQFF.

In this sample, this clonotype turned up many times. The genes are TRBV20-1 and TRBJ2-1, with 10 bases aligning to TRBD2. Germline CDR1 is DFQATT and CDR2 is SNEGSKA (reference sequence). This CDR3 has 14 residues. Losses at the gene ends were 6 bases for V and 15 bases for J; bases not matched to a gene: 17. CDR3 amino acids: CSAPRLALAGAVFF. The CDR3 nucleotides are TGCAGTGCGCCTAGGTTGGCGCTAGCGGGAGCGGTGTTCTTC.

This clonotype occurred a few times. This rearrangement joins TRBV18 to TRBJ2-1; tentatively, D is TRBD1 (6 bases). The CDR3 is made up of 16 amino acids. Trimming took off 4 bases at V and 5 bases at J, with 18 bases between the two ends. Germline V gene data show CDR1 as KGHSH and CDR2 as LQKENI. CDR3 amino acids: CASSLADTGTNNEQFF. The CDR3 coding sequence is TGTGCCAGCTCACTAGCCGATACAGGGACGAACAATGAGCAGTTCTTC.

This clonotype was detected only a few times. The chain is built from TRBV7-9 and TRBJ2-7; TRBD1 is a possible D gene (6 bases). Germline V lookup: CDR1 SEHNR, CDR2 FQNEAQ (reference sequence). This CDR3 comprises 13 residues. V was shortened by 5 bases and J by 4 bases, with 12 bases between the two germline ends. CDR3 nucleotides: TGTGCCAGCAGCCCTGGACAGTTTTACGAGCAGTACTTC. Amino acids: CASSPGQFYEQYF.

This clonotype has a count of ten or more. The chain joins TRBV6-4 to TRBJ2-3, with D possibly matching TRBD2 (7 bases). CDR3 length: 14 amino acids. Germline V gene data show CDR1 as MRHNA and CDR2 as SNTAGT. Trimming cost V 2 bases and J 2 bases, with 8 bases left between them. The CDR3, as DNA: TGTGCCAGCAGTGACGGGGGGGCCACAGATACGCAGTATTTT. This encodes CASSDGGATDTQYF.

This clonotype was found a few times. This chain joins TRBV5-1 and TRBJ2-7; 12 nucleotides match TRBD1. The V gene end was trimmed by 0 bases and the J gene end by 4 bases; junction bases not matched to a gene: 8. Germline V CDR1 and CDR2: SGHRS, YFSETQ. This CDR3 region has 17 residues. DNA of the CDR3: TGCGCCAGCAGCTTGGAACCGGGACAGGGGGCTCTATACGAGCAGTACTTC. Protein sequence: CASSLEPGQGALYEQYF.